The TCR beta chain under discussion was sequenced for a study of T-cell reconstitution after alpha-beta-depleted transplantation in children. Germline lookup yields CDR1 SQVTM and CDR2 ANQGSEA. The CDR3 spans 14 residues. V was pared by 4 bases and J by 1 base, with 13 bases between. This clonotype was detected a few times. Unique molecular identifiers were incorporated when the TCRbeta library was constructed. TCRdb fed the PCR reads into MiXCR, producing one record per CDR3 protein. Of about 610,000 distinct CDR3 sequences listed, about 11% are singletons. Sequenced here: PBMCs from the stem cell graft donor, sampled from the stem cell graft. V usage is TRBV29-1 and J usage is TRBJ1-2; D may be TRBD1 (5 bases). This sequence originates from a human donor who donated a stem cell graft to a child with acute myeloid leukemia. This chain's CDR3 is CSVGWTRDNYGYTF. The CDR3 nucleotides read TGCAGCGTTGGGTGGACAAGGGATAACTATGGCTACACCTTC.